This T cell receptor (beta chain) originates from a study of T cell responses to AZD1222 COVID-19 vaccine. Germline assignment: CDR1 MDHEN and CDR2 SYDVKM. The CDR3 is 14 residues long. V trimming: 5 bases; J trimming: 0 bases; junction bases outside the gene matches: 3. The assay was immunoSEQ multiplex PCR, and TCRdb's table has in-frame clones only and misses some. The sample lists 200,000 or so clones, 88% occurring once. Sequencing was performed on peripheral blood, taken on day 0 of AZD1222 vaccination. The chain employs TRBV28 and TRBJ2-7; TRBD2 agrees at 8 bases. This receptor was taken from an adult in good health. This chain's CDR3 is CASSPTSGSYEQYF. In nucleotides, the CDR3 is TGTGCCAGCAGTCCCACTAGCGGCTCCTACGAGCAGTACTTC.